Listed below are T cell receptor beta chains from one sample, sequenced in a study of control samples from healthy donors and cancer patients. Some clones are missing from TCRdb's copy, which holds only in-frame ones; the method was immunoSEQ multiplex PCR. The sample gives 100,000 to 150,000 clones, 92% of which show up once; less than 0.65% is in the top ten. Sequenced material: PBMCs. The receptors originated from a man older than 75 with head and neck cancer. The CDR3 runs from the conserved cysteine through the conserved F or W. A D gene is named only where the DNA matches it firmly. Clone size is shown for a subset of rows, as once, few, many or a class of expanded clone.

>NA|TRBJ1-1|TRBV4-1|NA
TGCGCCAGCAGCCAGAGGGGGTCGGTAATGAACACTGAAGCTTTCTTT
CASSQRGSVMNTEAFF
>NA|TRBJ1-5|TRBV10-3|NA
TGTGCCATCAGTGAGTTGGATGGAGAAATTAAGCATTTT
CAISELDGEIKHF
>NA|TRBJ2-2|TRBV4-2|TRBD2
TGTGCCAGCAGCCAAGATTTAACTAGCGGGGGCACCGGGGAGCTGTTTTTT
CASSQDLTSGGTGELFF
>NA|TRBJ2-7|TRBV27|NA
TGTGCCAGCAGTTTAGACAGAAGCGCCTACGAGCAGTACTTC
CASSLDRSAYEQYF
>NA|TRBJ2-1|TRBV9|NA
TGTGCCAGCAGTTATAGACCGGGAGTAGTCGGCAATGAGCAGTTCTTC
CASSYRPGVVGNEQFF
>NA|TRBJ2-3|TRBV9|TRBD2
TGTGCCAGCAGCGTAGGGAAGCGGGAGTACTTAGATACGCAGTATTTT
CASSVGKREYLDTQYF
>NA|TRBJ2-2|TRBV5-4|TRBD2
TGTGCCAGCAGCTTGGATCTAGCGGGGAACACCGGGGAGCTGTTTTTT
CASSLDLAGNTGELFF
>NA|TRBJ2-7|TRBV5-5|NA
TGTGCCAGCAGCTTGCACAGGGAGTCCTACGAGCAGTACTTC
CASSLHRESYEQYF
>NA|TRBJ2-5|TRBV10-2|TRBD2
TGCGCCAGCATGGCGGGAGAAGAGACCCAGTACTTC
CASMAGEETQYF
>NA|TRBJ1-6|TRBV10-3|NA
TGTGCCATAGCCGGGGGGGAGAGTTCACCCCTCCACTTT
CAIAGGESSPLHF
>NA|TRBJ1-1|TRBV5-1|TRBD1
TGCGCCAGCAGCTTTGCCGGGACAGGGGTCACTGAAGCTTTCTTT
CASSFAGTGVTEAFF
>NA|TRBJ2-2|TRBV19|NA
TGTGCCAGTAGCCCCGGGGGCTACACCGGGGAGCTGTTTTTT
CASSPGGYTGELFF
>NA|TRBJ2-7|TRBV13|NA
TGTGCCAGCAAACCGGAACCTGCCTCCTACGAGCAGTACTTC
CASKPEPASYEQYF
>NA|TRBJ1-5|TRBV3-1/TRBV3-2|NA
TGTGCCAGCAGCCAAGGGGGTGGAGATCAGCCCCAGCATTTT
CASSQGGGDQPQHF
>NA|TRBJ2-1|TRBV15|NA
TGTGCCACCAGCAGAGCCCGGGGGAGCTCCTACAATGAGCAGTTCTTC
CATSRARGSSYNEQFF
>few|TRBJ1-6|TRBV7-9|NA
TGTGCCAGCAGCTTAGACAGGTGGCTTCGGTCACCCCTCCACTTT
CASSLDRWLRSPLHF
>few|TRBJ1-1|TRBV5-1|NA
TGCGCCAGCAGCTTGGAGCAGGACACTGAAGCTTTCTTT
CASSLEQDTEAFF
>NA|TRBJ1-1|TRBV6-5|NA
TGTGCCAGCAGCGCCCCCCAGGCGAACACTGAAGCTTTCTTT
CASSAPQANTEAFF
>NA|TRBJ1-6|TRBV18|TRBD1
TGTGCCAGCTCACCTTCGCGACAGGGTAATTCACCCCTCCACTTT
CASSPSRQGNSPLHF
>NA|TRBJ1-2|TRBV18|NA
TGTGCCAGCTCACCACCTGGCAGGGTCGGTGGCTACACCTTC
CASSPPGRVGGYTF
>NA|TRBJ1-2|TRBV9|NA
TGTGCCAGCAGCCCCTCCGAGGTTGGCTACACCTTC
CASSPSEVGYTF
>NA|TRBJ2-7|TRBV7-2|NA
TGTGCCAGCAGCTTGGGGTCGGGTCAGAGGGCCTACGAGCAGTACTTC
CASSLGSGQRAYEQYF
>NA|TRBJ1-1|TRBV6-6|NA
TGTGCCAGCAGTTACTCGCGGACTGAAGCTTTCTTT
CASSYSRTEAFF